This T cell receptor (beta chain) originates from a study of blood T cell repertoires in COVID-19 (dated by TCRdb to 2018 to 2021). About the study as a whole: The collaborator samples originated in the United States, Italy and Spain and spanned the acute and convalescent phases of COVID-19. The material from the prospective study consisted of cDNA or gDNA derived from T cells, B-cell-depleted T cells, or PBMCs. The dataset comprised deeply sampled blood TCRbeta repertoires from subjects exposed to, actively infected with, or recovered from COVID-19. A freely available public database, intended as a resource for researchers studying the immune response to SARS-CoV-2, is where the repertoires were released. The samples were drawn from the first 160 participants of the ongoing ImmuneRACE study and from under 1,500 subjects provided by 6 global collaborators. The sample metadata nearly always contained a de-identified subject ID, COVID-19 status, age in years and sex. HLA class I and class II types, where available, came from metadata supplied by the sample provider rather than from assay-based typing.

Only a few counts were recorded for this clone. What this receptor recognizes is not known. An end of the junction does not agree with germline; a read error may underlie this. Summary of the overall study and its limitations: Clinical and demographic metadata were provided uncurated, with the amount varying by source and participant.

The germline V gene encodes CDR1 SGHDN and CDR2 FVKESK. From cysteine to phenylalanine, the CDR3 is 16 amino acids long. This entry keeps only the CDR3 DNA: 48 bases, framed from base 1. TCRbeta CDR3 regions were amplified from genomic DNA using the immunoSEQ Assay, a bias-controlled multiplex PCR. The paper's processing steps were these. The number of nucleated cells in each sample was estimated from the amplification of reference gene primers within the assay. To quantify the absolute abundance of each unique TCRbeta CDR3 rearrangement, sequence reads were collapsed and filtered. For each sample, productive Simpson clonality was calculated by taking the square root of Simpson's diversity index across productive rearrangements. In its TCRdb copy, this immuneACCESS table keeps in-frame sequences only and misses some clones. Where compared with another copy, unresolved V genes explain less than half of these, and the others have no known cause. For V, J and clone size, that table is used; D and trimming come from the DNA. For this sample the table gives about 84,000 clones, of which about 80% were detected only once. The top ten clonotypes cover around 5.8% of the sample.

Collaborating institutions collected whole blood in K2EDTA tubes following their own protocols. For TCRbeta analysis, collaborators shipped samples in one of three forms: frozen whole blood, isolated PBMCs, or DNA extracted from either of those sample types. The sequencing sample was made of peripheral blood. The sequence derives from a man aged 45-65 years with active or convalescent COVID-19. This chain joins TRBV14 to TRBJ1-3; no D gene can be assigned with confidence. The CDR3: CASSQATTYSGYTIYF. The nucleotides read TGTGCCAGCAGCCAAGCCACTACCTACTCTGGATACACCATATATTTT.